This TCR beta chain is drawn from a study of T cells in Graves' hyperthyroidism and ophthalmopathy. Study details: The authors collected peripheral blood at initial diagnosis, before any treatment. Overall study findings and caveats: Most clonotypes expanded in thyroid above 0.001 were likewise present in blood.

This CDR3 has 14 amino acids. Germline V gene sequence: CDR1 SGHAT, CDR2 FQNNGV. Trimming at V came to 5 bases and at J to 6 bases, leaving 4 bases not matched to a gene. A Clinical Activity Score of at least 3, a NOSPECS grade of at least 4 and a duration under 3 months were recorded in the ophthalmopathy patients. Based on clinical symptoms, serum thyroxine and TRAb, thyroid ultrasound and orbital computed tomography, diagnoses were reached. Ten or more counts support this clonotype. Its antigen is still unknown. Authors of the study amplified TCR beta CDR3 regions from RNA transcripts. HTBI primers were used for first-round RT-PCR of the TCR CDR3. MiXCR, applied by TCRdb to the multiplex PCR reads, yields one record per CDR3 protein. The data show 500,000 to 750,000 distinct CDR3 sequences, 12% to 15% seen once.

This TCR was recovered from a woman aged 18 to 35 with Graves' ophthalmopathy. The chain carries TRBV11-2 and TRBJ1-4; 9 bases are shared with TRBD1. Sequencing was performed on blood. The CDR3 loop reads CASSLGQGHEKLFF. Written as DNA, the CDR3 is TGTGCCAGCAGCCTGGGACAGGGCCATGAAAAACTGTTTTTT.